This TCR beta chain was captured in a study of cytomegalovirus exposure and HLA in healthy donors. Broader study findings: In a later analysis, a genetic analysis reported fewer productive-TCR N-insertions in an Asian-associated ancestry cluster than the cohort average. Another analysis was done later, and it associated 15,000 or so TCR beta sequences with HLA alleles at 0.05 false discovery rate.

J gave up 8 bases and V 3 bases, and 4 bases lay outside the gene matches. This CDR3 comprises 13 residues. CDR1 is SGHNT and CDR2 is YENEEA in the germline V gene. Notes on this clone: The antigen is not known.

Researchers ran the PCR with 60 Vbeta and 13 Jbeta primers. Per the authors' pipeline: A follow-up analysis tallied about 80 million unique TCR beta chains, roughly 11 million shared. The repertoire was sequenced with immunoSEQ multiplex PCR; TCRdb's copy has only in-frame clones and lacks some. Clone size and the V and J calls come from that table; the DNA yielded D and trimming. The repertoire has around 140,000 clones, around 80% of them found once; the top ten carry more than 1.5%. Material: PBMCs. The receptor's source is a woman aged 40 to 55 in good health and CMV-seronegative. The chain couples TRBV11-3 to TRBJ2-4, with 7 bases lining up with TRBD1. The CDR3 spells CASSFRQGDIQYF. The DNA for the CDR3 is TGTGCCAGCAGCTTCCGACAGGGCGACATTCAGTACTTC.